This TCR beta chain was captured in a study of T-cell memory formation after mild COVID-19. Across the study: Most TCR clusters belonged to a single donor.

Whole-study results and caveats: For second-wave clones that peaked at day 37, SARS-CoV-2 specificity went unverified.

On this clonotype itself: Its antigen is not identified.

TCRdb independently ran MiXCR on the 5' RACE reads; one entry per CDR3 protein. The table records 450,000 to 650,000 distinct CDR3 sequences, roughly 21% of them present only once. Deletions cut 4 bases from V and 5 bases from J, with 8 bases between. The V gene's germline CDR1 is GTSNPN and CDR2 SVGIG (reference sequence). CDR3 length equals 11 residues. The material sequenced was PBMCs or a T cell subset sorted from them (not recorded which). This receptor was taken from an adult woman who had mild COVID-19 (a few samples of this study predate the infection). Cell type and time point are not known. The genes are TRBV30 and TRBJ1-2; D not resolved. The CDR3 loop reads CAWIQPYGYTF. The DNA for the CDR3 is TGTGCCTGGATTCAGCCATATGGCTACACCTTC.